This T cell receptor beta chain was obtained from a study of shared clonotypes between healthy human individuals. Study findings and constraints: The sharing of about 5% of naive CD4 clonotypes was seen across a handful of donors.

This table comes from immunoSEQ multiplex PCR, and its TCRdb copy is limited to in-frame clones, with some not included. The sample yields about 1.1 million clones, approximately 80% seen once. V was clipped by 7 bases and J by 7 bases, with 10 bases between them. The germline CDR1 and CDR2 sequences are MDHEN and SYDVKM. The CDR3 loop spans 11 amino acids. In this sample, this clone turned up a few times. As yet, its antigen is unknown. Other DNA sequences in the sample encode the same CDR3. Sequencing was carried out using memory CD4+ T cells from PBMCs. The subset denotes: CD45RA-negative fraction. The TCR comes from a man between 18 and 35 years old in good health. Some clones in this sample may be carry-over from other donors' samples. This chain joins TRBV28 and TRBJ1-1; D possibly corresponds to TRBD1 (6 bases). CDR3 in amino acids: CASTGGFEAFF. The CDR3 DNA is TGTGCCAGCACCGGGGGCTTTGAAGCTTTCTTT.